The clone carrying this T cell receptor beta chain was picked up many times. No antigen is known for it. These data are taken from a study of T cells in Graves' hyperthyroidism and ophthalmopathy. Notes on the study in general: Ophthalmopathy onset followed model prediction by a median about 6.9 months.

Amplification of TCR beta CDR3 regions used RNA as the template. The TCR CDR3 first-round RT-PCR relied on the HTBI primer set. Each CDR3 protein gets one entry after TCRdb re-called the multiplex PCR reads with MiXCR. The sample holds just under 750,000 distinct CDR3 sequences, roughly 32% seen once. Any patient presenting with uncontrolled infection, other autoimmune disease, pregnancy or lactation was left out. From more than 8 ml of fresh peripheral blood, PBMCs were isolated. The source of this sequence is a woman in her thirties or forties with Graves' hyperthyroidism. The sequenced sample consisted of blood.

CDR3 in amino acids: CASSRPGQGLYEQYF. The CDR3 DNA reads TGTGCCAGCAGTCGTCCGGGACAGGGTCTGTACGAGCAGTACTTC. The chain has TRBV11-2 and TRBJ2-7; 9 positions agree with TRBD1. This CDR3 spans 15 amino acids. The germline V gene encodes CDR1 SGHAT and CDR2 FQNNGV. The V segment lost 6 bases and the J segment 4 bases; nucleotides outside the gene matches: 10. The full variable domain, rest sourced from reference TRBV11-2 and TRBJ2-7, is EAGVAQSPRYKIIEKRQSVAFWCNPISGHATLYWYQQILGQGPKLLIQFQNNGVVDDSQLPKDRFSAERLKGVDSTLKIQPAKLEDSAVYLCASSRPGQGLYEQYFGPGTRLTVT.